This record looks at one TCR beta chain sequence and its context. CDR3 length: 12 residues. Between the trimmed V and J ends, which lost 7 bases and 1 base, there was a span of 9 bases. Looked up from germline, CDR1 is SQVTM and CDR2 is ANQGSEA. Single viable CD3+CD4+CD8-CD45RO+ cells were sorted as the memory CD4+ T cells. Donors' CMV status reflects serum IgG against pp150, pp28, p38, p52. Sequenced by immunoSEQ multiplex PCR; TCRdb stores in-frame clones only, minus some. Of 50,000 to 70,000 clones listed, about three quarters are singletons. This record comes from a study of memory CD4+ T cells and cytomegalovirus serostatus.

V gene TRBV29-1 combines with J gene TRBJ2-3; possible D gene TRBD1, 5 bases. The source of this sequence is an adult in good health and CMV-seropositive. The sequenced material came from memory CD4+ T cells from blood. CDR3 residues: CSAQAGTDTQYF. In DNA form, the CDR3 reads TGCAGCGCACAGGCCGGCACAGATACGCAGTATTTT.